This T cell receptor beta chain was documented in a study of blood T cell repertoires in COVID-19. This CDR3 comprises 12 residues. Trimming cost V 3 bases and J 7 bases, with 10 bases left between them. Per the germline V gene, CDR1 is MDHEN and CDR2 is SYDVKM. Per the original methods: Amplifying reference gene primers gave estimates of nucleated cell counts. The repertoire was sequenced with immunoSEQ multiplex PCR; TCRdb's copy has only in-frame clones and lacks some. D and trimming were read from the DNA, whereas the V and J calls and clone size are those reported in that table. The repertoire holds approximately 470,000 clones, with over 75% as singletons.

The sample consisted of peripheral blood. This clonotype was obtained from a human donor in a cohort sampled during active COVID-19. This chain uses TRBV28 with TRBJ2-7, with no clear D. The CDR3 loop is CASSLVQREQYF. CDR3 sequence (DNA): TGTGCCAGCAGTTTGGTCCAGAGGGAGCAGTACTTC.